Listed below are T cell receptor beta chains from one sample, sequenced in a study of blood T cell repertoires in COVID-19. Profiling relied on immunoSEQ multiplex PCR, and the TCRdb table lists in-frame clones only, not all of them. The sample carries roughly 56,000 clones, approximately 84% recorded once. Sequences were obtained from peripheral blood. The receptors stem from a human donor in a cohort sampled during active COVID-19. CDR3s leave out the opening cysteine and the closing phenylalanine or tryptophan. Not every row has a clone size; where given, it reads once, few, many or a size class.

v_call	j_call	clone_size	cdr3_aa
TRBV5-1	TRBJ2-7	.	ASSLGPGQQGEQY
TRBV7-8	TRBJ2-1	.	ASSQSRDSRRVVNEQF
TRBV7-9	TRBJ1-2	.	ASSSSGGGDGYT
TRBV5-1	TRBJ2-7	.	ASSLRSYEQY
TRBV29-1	TRBJ1-2	.	SVDSRREGLYGYT
TRBV11-3	TRBJ2-7	.	ASSFSGRDYEQY
TRBV5-6	TRBJ2-1	.	ASSVRSSQGEQF
TRBV5-6	TRBJ1-6	.	ASSLAGQGDSPLH
TRBV28	TRBJ2-7	once	ASRSDEQY
TRBV9	TRBJ2-1	.	ASSRGLASYNEQF
TRBV5-6	TRBJ2-7	.	ASSFTVVRQAYEQY
TRBV4-1	TRBJ2-5	once	ASSQHRQGRETQY
TRBV20-1	TRBJ2-3	.	SARLSDTQY
TRBV27	TRBJ1-1	.	ASIMNTEAF
TRBV21-1	TRBJ1-6	.	ASTKPGQGNQSPLH
TRBV12-3/TRBV12-4	TRBJ2-1	.	ASSFQGFEQF
TRBV3-1/TRBV3-2	TRBJ1-1	.	ASSFGTGRTEAF
TRBV18	TRBJ2-7	.	ASSPLSSSYEQY
TRBV7-9	TRBJ2-1	.	ASSQQYNEQF
TRBV19	TRBJ1-6	.	ASSRQGGRDSPLH
TRBV27	TRBJ2-7	.	ASSLLGTGRDEQY
TRBV21-1	TRBJ1-1	.	ASSKVRAPNTEAF
TRBV9	TRBJ1-3	.	ASSVGGSTPNTIY
TRBV5-1	TRBJ1-4	.	ASSPRRQNEKLF
TRBV13	TRBJ2-5	.	ASSPLAGVTPETQY
TRBV4-3	TRBJ2-3	once	ASSQVHGQGAGTDTQY
TRBV2	TRBJ2-5	.	ASSHDSEVRETQY
TRBV9	TRBJ1-2	.	ASSPQYGYT
TRBV24-1	TRBJ2-2	.	ATSDPVGQGNTGELF
TRBV2	TRBJ2-7	.	ASRGGASYEQY
TRBV18	TRBJ2-6	.	ASSPAGVSGANVLT
TRBV5-1	TRBJ2-3	.	ASTRTRTDTQY
TRBV5-6	TRBJ2-1	.	ASSSTGTSGGSYNEQF
TRBV28	TRBJ1-6	.	ASSRSQYNSPLH
TRBV7-9	TRBJ2-5	.	ASSSTGGEETQY
TRBV4-1	TRBJ2-6	.	ASSQEGGHISGANVLT
TRBV5-4	TRBJ2-7	.	ASSWDRDYEQY
TRBV6-1	TRBJ2-1	.	ASSEAPPLEQF
TRBV28	TRBJ2-1	.	ASNQGGAFSYNEQF
TRBV2	TRBJ2-1	.	ASRKVRAGPSYNEQF
TRBV24-1	TRBJ1-5	.	ATSDCRQEPVSFSNQPQH
TRBV28	TRBJ2-2	.	ASSWTSSAGELF
TRBV12-3/TRBV12-4	TRBJ2-7	.	ASSSDRVVGQY
TRBV7-3	TRBJ1-6	.	ASSLWGPGQGFSPLH
TRBV30	TRBJ1-4	few	AWSGGVGEGEKLF
TRBV5-1	TRBJ2-3	.	ASSPDPRATQY
TRBV2	TRBJ2-7	few	ASLRGPGGSYEQY
TRBV9	TRBJ2-3	.	ASSVVSSGSTDTQY
TRBV5-6	TRBJ2-1	.	ASSLLSRDRIDNEQF
TRBV7-2	TRBJ2-1	.	ASSLGPSRSYNEQF
TRBV2	TRBJ1-1	.	ASSMTGLNTEAF
TRBV5-1	TRBJ1-5	.	ASSQGTGGNQPQH
TRBV5-5	TRBJ2-5	.	ASSTGTGLRETQY
TRBV5-4	TRBJ2-5	.	ASSLAGGDRAETQY
TRBV16	TRBJ2-1	.	ASSRRDRPLTSDEQF
TRBV29-1	TRBJ2-5	.	SVEGRGQETQY
TRBV6-5	TRBJ2-1	.	ASSYQGGVREQF
TRBV5-4	TRBJ1-2	few	ASSPRKGAYYGYT
TRBV5-8	TRBJ1-6	.	ASRRDRGGSNSPLH